The present TCR beta chain was sequenced within a study of blood T cell repertoires in COVID-19. Followed longitudinally, the Seattle patients had been enrolled during active infection. Libraries were prepared by immunoSEQ multiplex PCR; TCRdb keeps only in-frame clonotypes and omits some of them. The table includes 150,000 or so clones, 80% to 90% detected once. This CDR3 spans 14 amino acids. The trim removed 10 bases at V and 2 bases at J, leaving 9 bases unmatched. CDR1 is WNHNN, CDR2 SYGVQD, per germline (reference sequence). Sequenced: peripheral blood. This clonotype was obtained from a man younger than 30 with COVID-19, enrolled during active disease. This sequence joins TRBV10-1 and TRBJ2-3, with 7 nucleotides matching TRBD1. The CDR3 nucleotides are TGCGCCACCCTAGGACAGGTCTACACAGATACGCAGTATTTT. It encodes CATLGQVYTDTQYF.